What follows describes a single T cell receptor (beta chain). The sample belongs to a study of control samples from healthy donors and cancer patients. Data came from immunoSEQ multiplex PCR; TCRdb stores just in-frame clones and leaves some out. The record lists roughly 190,000 clones, of which the ten most abundant hold about 2.2%. This TCR was recovered from a woman aged 30 to 39 in good health. What was sequenced was blood.

CDR3 DNA sequence: TGTGCCAGCAGCCAAGATCATATAGCGGGGCGGCCGGGGCAGTACTTC. It specifies CASSQDHIAGRPGQYF. The chain links TRBV3-1 (or the pseudogene TRBV3-2) to TRBJ2-5; TRBD2 aligns across 8 bases. Per the germline V gene, CDR1 is LGHDT and CDR2 is YNNKEL (reference sequence). The CDR3 has 16 amino acids. The J segment lost 11 bases and the V segment lost 0 bases, leaving 14 bases of the junction unmatched.